This T cell receptor beta chain was sequenced in a study of regulatory T cells in long-lasting Graves disease. V was pared by 0 bases and J by 7 bases, with 10 bases of the junction left unmatched. The CDR3 runs to 16 residues. Looked up from germline, CDR1 is SGHNT and CDR2 is YENEEA. The authors built TCR beta libraries using iRepertoire HTBI primers and Arm-PCR of CDR3 regions. As handled by the study authors: The samples included roughly 61 TRBV and 14 to 15 TRBJ segments. One entry per CDR3 protein results from TCRdb running MiXCR on the multiplex PCR reads. In this record, the V and J calls reflect TCRdb's handling and not the investigators' own analysis. This sample has some 220,000 distinct CDR3 sequences, with roughly 19% found just once. Time point: newly diagnosed GD, antithyroid drugs for less than 3 months. The authors made the TCR library using RNA they extracted from PBMCs. Regarding this clonotype: The antigen is unknown. A single base is all that separates this from a far larger clone, so a read error is likely.

Points from the study as a whole: Graves' patients with persistent disease showed TCR diversity lower than patients newly diagnosed.

This same sample was also taken into another study, of T cells in Graves' hyperthyroidism and ophthalmopathy. That paper adds: With the HTBI primer set, the TCR CDR3 went through a first round of RT-PCR. Ophthalmopathy was predicted by the model a median of roughly 6.6 months ahead of onset.

The sample was peripheral blood mononuclear cells (PBMCs), taken at new diagnosis, from a patient treated with antithyroid drugs. The source of this sequence is a woman aged 25 to 39 with Graves disease. This sequence joins TRBV11-3 and TRBJ2-3; 7 bases fit TRBD2. CDR3 amino acids: CASSLDIGGGRNTQYF. The CDR3, as DNA: TGTGCCAGCAGCTTAGATATCGGCGGGGGACGGAATACGCAGTATTTT. Full variable domain (outside the CDR3, taken from reference TRBV11-3 and TRBJ2-3): EAGVVQSPRYKIIEKKQPVAFWCNPISGHNTLYWYLQNLGQGPELLIRYENEEAVDDSQLPKDRFSAERLKGVDSTLKIQPAELGDSAVYLCASSLDIGGGRNTQYFGPGTRLTVL.